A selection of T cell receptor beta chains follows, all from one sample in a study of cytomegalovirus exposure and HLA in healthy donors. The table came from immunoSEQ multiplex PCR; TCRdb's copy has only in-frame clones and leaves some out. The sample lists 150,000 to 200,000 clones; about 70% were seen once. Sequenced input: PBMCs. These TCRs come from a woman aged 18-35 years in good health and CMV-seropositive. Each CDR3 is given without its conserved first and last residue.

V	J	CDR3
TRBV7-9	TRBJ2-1	ASSFRQGAGNEQF
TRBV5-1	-	ASSFRDRGYEQY
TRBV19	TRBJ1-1	ASSLLNTEAF
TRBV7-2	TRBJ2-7	ASSFPGQYEQY
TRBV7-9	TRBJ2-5	ASSPPGGRETQY
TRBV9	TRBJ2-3	ASSVIAGGLADTQY
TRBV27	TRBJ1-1	ASSLEGGTEAF
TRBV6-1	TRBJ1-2	ASAGGAYGYT
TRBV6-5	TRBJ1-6	ASSQGWGNSPLH
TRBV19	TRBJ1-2	ASTTGFLKDRESTNYGYT
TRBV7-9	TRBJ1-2	ASRRLPSVRQADYT
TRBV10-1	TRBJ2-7	ASSDGTSGTYEQY
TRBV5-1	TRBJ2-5	ASSPGTYQETQY
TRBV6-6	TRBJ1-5	ASSYLLAGTNQPQH
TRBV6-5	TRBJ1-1	ASSAYLGGTEAF